The 27 T cell receptor beta chains below were found in one sample sequenced in a study of shared clonotypes between healthy human individuals. Clones were sequenced by immunoSEQ multiplex PCR, and TCRdb holds only the in-frame ones, with some missing. This sample carries around 2.1 million clones, around 95% of them seen once, and the ten largest clones take roughly 0.13%. Sequenced sample: naive CD4+ T cells sorted from blood. Subset reported: CD45RA+ positively selected. These receptors originate from a man younger than 30 in good health.

Turning to this clone: This sample also contains other DNA sequences that code for the same CDR3. The chain is built from TRBV7-2 and TRBJ2-5; D is uncertain. The CDR3 covers 12 residues. V lost 2 bases, J lost 5 bases, and 6 bases lay in between. The germline V gene has CDR1 SGHTA and CDR2 FQGNSA. The CDR3 region has the DNA TGTGCCAGCAGCTTACGGGCCGAGACCCAGTACTTC. Its translation: CASSLRAETQYF.

The rearrangement links TRBV29-1 to TRBJ2-5; TRBD1 matches 7 bases. The CDR3 is 12 amino acids. Germline loops: CDR1 SQVTM, CDR2 ANQGSEA. Trimming cost V 7 bases and J 5 bases; bases outside gene matches: 7. The CDR3 DNA reads as TGCAGCGCTATGACAGGGTTGGAGACCCAGTACTTC. Its protein is CSAMTGLETQYF.

For this clone: The junction departs from germline at one end; a sequencing error may be responsible. This CDR3 is also generated by other DNA sequences in the sample. The chain is built from TRBV18 and TRBJ2-7, with 7 bases aligning to TRBD1. The CDR3 spans 14 residues. The V gene's germline CDR1 is KGHSH and CDR2 LQKENI. In DNA, the CDR3 is TGTGCCAGTTCACCAACGGGACAGACCTACGAGCAGTACTTC. Protein sequence: CASSPTGQTYEQYF.

V gene TRBV6-5 combines with J gene TRBJ2-6; D not resolved. The CDR3 has 15 residues. Germline lookup yields CDR1 MNHEY and CDR2 SVGAGI. Trimming shortened V by 7 bases and J by 0 bases, and 10 bases separated the two germline ends. CDR3 protein: CASMLQSSGANVLTF. The DNA for the CDR3 is TGTGCCAGCATGTTGCAGTCCTCTGGGGCCAACGTCCTGACTTTC.

This sequence joins TRBV7-6 and TRBJ2-7, with 9 positions matching TRBD1. V was clipped by 6 bases and J by 2 bases; unmatched bases: 14. Germline V gene sequence: CDR1 SGHVS, CDR2 FNYEAQ. This CDR3 has 17 residues. CDR3 region: CASSPLTGQGSTYEQYF. Here the CDR3 DNA reads TGTGCCAGCAGTCCTCTTACGGGACAGGGAAGTACCTACGAGCAGTACTTC.

The chain has TRBV30 and TRBJ2-5; tentative D call: TRBD1 (5 bases). V was clipped by 5 bases and J by 7 bases, with 14 bases between them. The CDR3 is 12 residues long. CDR1 is GTSNPN and CDR2 is SVGIG in the germline V gene (reference sequence). The CDR3 DNA is TGTGCCTGGCGGGCTCCCCAGGGGACCCAGTACTTC. Its translation is CAWRAPQGTQYF.

The chain uses TRBV29-1 and TRBJ1-1; the D is unclear. Deletions cut 7 bases from V and 1 base from J, with 10 bases between. The CDR3 is made up of 12 amino acids. From germline, CDR1 is SQVTM and CDR2 ANQGSEA. DNA of the CDR3: TGCAGCGCACGCCGTCAGAACACTGAAGCTTTCTTT. Its translation is CSARRQNTEAFF.

The chain carries TRBV19 and TRBJ1-1; D may be TRBD1 (5 bases). This CDR3 comprises 15 residues. CDR1 is LNHDA and CDR2 is SQIVND in the germline V gene (reference sequence). Trimming took off 5 bases at V and 0 bases at J, with 13 bases between the two ends. CDR3 loop: CASSHLGRLNTEAFF. The CDR3, as DNA: TGTGCCAGTAGTCACCTGGGACGGCTGAACACTGAAGCTTTCTTT.

The chain carries TRBV30 and TRBJ2-5; TRBD2 might be the D (6 bases). The V end was cut by 0 bases, the J end by 4 bases, with 12 bases between. Germline V gene sequence: CDR1 GTSNPN, CDR2 SVGIG (reference sequence). The CDR3 loop spans 14 amino acids. CDR3 in DNA: TGTGCCTGGAGTGTTGGAGGGACCTCAGAGACCCAGTACTTC. Protein sequence: CAWSVGGTSETQYF. Looking up the rest from reference TRBV30 and TRBJ2-5 gives the full variable domain: SQTIHQWPATLVQPVGSPLSLECTVEGTSNPNLYWYRQAAGRGLQLLFYSVGIGQISSEVPQNLSASRPQDRQFILSSKKLLLSDSGFYLCAWSVGGTSETQYFGPGTRLLVL.

The rearrangement links TRBV5-6 to TRBJ1-2, with D possibly being TRBD1 (6 bases). The CDR3 spans 15 residues. From germline, CDR1 is SGHDT and CDR2 YYEEEE. Trimming pared 2 bases from V and 4 bases from J, leaving 15 bases between. This CDR3 is CASSFLTGALYGYTF. CDR3 bases: TGTGCCAGCAGCTTTTTAACGGGGGCTCTCTATGGCTACACCTTC. Variable domain in full (rest from reference TRBV5-6 and TRBJ1-2): DAGVTQSPTHLIKTRGQQVTLRCSPKSGHDTVSWYQQALGQGPQFIFQYYEEEERQRGNFPDRFSGHQFPNYSSELNVNALLLGDSALYLCASSFLTGALYGYTFGSGTRLTVV.

On this clone itself: Other DNA sequences of this sample code for an identical CDR3. This chain uses TRBV5-1 with TRBJ2-7; D may be TRBD1 (5 bases). Germline CDR1 and CDR2: SGHRS and YFSETQ. Trimming removed 4 bases from V and 0 bases from J, with 8 bases in between. CDR3 length equals 13 residues. The CDR3 region has the DNA TGCGCCAGCAGCCCCCAGGGCTCCTACGAGCAGTACTTC. Its translation is CASSPQGSYEQYF.

This clone occurred once. The chain is built from TRBV28 and TRBJ2-5; 11 bases map to TRBD2. Germline-derived CDR1 and CDR2 are MDHEN and SYDVKM. J was trimmed by 3 bases and V by 2 bases; bases with no gene match: 2. CDR3 length: 15 residues. CDR3 coding DNA: TGTGCCAGCAGTTTAACTAGCGGGGGTGAAGAGACCCAGTACTTC. The encoded protein is CASSLTSGGEETQYF.

A remark on this clone: Other nucleotide sequences in the sample specify the same CDR3. V is TRBV6-5 and J is TRBJ2-7, with a weak D call TRBD2 (6 bases). This CDR3 contains 11 residues. CDR1 is MNHEY and CDR2 is SVGAGI in the germline V gene. V shed 11 bases and J shed 6 bases, with 14 bases lying between them. CDR3 amino acids: CASGRGGEQYF. DNA of the CDR3: TGTGCCTCCGGGCGGGGAGGCGAGCAGTACTTC.

The J gene is TRBJ2-2, the V gene TRBV11-2, with 9 bases fitting TRBD2. CDR3 length: 19 amino acids. Germline CDR1 and CDR2: SGHAT and FQNNGV. V dropped 1 base and J dropped 0; count of bases not matched to a gene: 9. CDR3 residues: CASSLALAGEWTNTGELFF. The CDR3 coding sequence is TGTGCCAGCAGCTTAGCACTAGCGGGTGAATGGACGAACACCGGGGAGCTGTTTTTT. Supplemented by reference TRBV11-2 and TRBJ2-2, the full variable domain reads EAGVAQSPRYKIIEKRQSVAFWCNPISGHATLYWYQQILGQGPKLLIQFQNNGVVDDSQLPKDRFSAERLKGVDSTLKIQPAKLEDSAVYLCASSLALAGEWTNTGELFFGEGSRLTVL.

The CDR3 DNA reads TGTGCCAGCAGCTTACCCCCCCGGGTCGGCAATGAGCAGTTCTTC. Translation gives CASSLPPRVGNEQFF. The chain uses TRBV7-9 and TRBJ2-1; no definite D call. Germline CDR1 SEHNR, CDR2 FQNEAQ (reference sequence). The CDR3 sequence is 15 residues long. V lost 2 bases, J lost 6 bases, and 14 bases lay in between.

This chain connects TRBV7-9 to TRBJ1-1; TRBD1 might be the D (6 bases). Germline V gene lookup returns CDR1 SEHNR and CDR2 FQNEAQ (reference sequence). This CDR3 contains 14 residues. Trimming cost V 2 bases and J 5 bases, with 12 bases left between them. This CDR3 reads CASSLQTGRTEAFF. CDR3 in DNA: TGTGCCAGCAGCTTACAAACAGGGAGGACTGAAGCTTTCTTT.

V and J are TRBV9 and TRBJ1-5; D ambiguous. Trimming took off 0 bases at V and 11 bases at J, with 12 bases between the two ends. CDR1 SGDLS and CDR2 YYNGEE come from the germline V gene. This CDR3 contains 13 residues. The CDR3 region has the DNA TGTGCCAGCAGCGTAGAAAGAATCAGTACCCAGCATTTT. It encodes CASSVERISTQHF.

The chain couples TRBV28 to TRBJ1-5, with TRBD1 as a possible D gene (6 bases). There are 16 residues in the CDR3. The V end was cut by 2 bases, the J end by 3 bases, with 14 bases between. The germline V gene has CDR1 MDHEN and CDR2 SYDVKM. Here the CDR3 DNA reads TGTGCCAGCAGTTTACCGACAGGATCCCCCAATCAGCCCCAGCATTTT. This codes for CASSLPTGSPNQPQHF.

This chain connects TRBV7-9 to TRBJ2-5; 9 bases agree with TRBD1. V was clipped by 2 bases and J by 2 bases; unmatched bases: 6. Germline V gene data show CDR1 as SEHNR and CDR2 as FQNEAQ (reference sequence). The CDR3 runs to 16 residues. CDR3 amino acids: CASSLTGGFFQETQYF. CDR3 DNA sequence: TGTGCCAGCAGCTTAACAGGGGGCTTTTTTCAAGAGACCCAGTACTTC.

The chain is built from TRBV7-9 and TRBJ2-1; D may match TRBD1 or TRBD2 (5 bases each). CDR1 and CDR2 from the germline V gene are SEHNR and FQNEAQ (reference sequence). V lost 5 bases and J lost 8, with 16 bases in between. The CDR3 runs to 14 residues. DNA of the CDR3: TGTGCCAGCAGCCCTCGCGAGGGGCCCCATGAGCAGTTCTTC. Protein: CASSPREGPHEQFF.

With respect to this clone: Other DNA sequences within the sample encode an identical CDR3. The chain recombines TRBV6-5 with TRBJ1-3; no clear D. V gave up 0 bases and J gave up 0 bases, with 9 bases separating them. CDR1 is MNHEY and CDR2 is SVGAGI in the germline V gene. This CDR3 contains 16 residues. The CDR3 nucleotides read TGTGCCAGCAGTTACTCCGCCGGGAACTCTGGAAACACCATATATTTT. This encodes CASSYSAGNSGNTIYF.

The chain carries TRBV5-4 and TRBJ2-3; D unresolved. V was pared by 3 bases and J by 5 bases, with 13 bases between. Germline V gives CDR1 SGHNT, CDR2 YYREEE (reference sequence). The CDR3 spans 14 residues. DNA of the CDR3: TGTGCCAGCAGCTGGGAATGGGCCAAAGATACGCAGTATTTT. The encoded protein is CASSWEWAKDTQYF. The entire variable domain, with the rest obtained from reference TRBV5-4 and TRBJ2-3, is as follows: ETGVTQSPTHLIKTRGQQVTLRCSSQSGHNTVSWYQQALGQGPQFIFQYYREEENGRGNFPPRFSGLQFPNYSSELNVNALELDDSALYLCASSWEWAKDTQYFGPGTRLTVL.

This sequence joins TRBV6-5 and TRBJ1-6; the D gene is possibly TRBD1 (6 bases). Germline V gene lookup returns CDR1 MNHEY and CDR2 SVGAGI. This CDR3 spans 15 amino acids. Deletions cut 6 bases from V and 7 bases from J, with 16 bases between. The CDR3 DNA follows: TGTGCCAGCAGAACCAGGGGTGGGTTGAATTCACCCCTCCACTTT. This gives the protein CASRTRGGLNSPLHF.

This clone was counted once. This sequence joins TRBV5-1 and TRBJ2-7; D might be TRBD1 or TRBD2, each matching 5 bases. CDR3 length equals 16 residues. Trimming removed 1 base from V and 5 bases from J, with 19 bases in between. Looked up from germline, CDR1 is SGHRS and CDR2 is YFSETQ. This CDR3 is CASSLRTGAGSDEQYF. The CDR3 bases are TGCGCCAGCAGCTTGCGTACTGGGGCAGGGAGCGACGAGCAGTACTTC.

This chain joins TRBV2 and TRBJ2-4, with 8 nucleotides matching TRBD2. Trimming removed 1 base from V and 9 bases from J; junction bases left unmatched: 11. The CDR3 extends over 16 amino acids. Germline values: CDR1 SNHLY, CDR2 FYNNEI. CDR3 loop: CASSEEIGRLALIQYF. For the CDR3, the DNA is TGTGCCAGCAGTGAAGAGATAGGGCGACTAGCGCTCATTCAGTACTTC.

The chain links TRBV7-8 to TRBJ1-6, with 7 bases that match TRBD1. CDR1 is SGHVS and CDR2 is FQNEAQ in the germline V gene. After removal of 5 bases from V and 10 bases from J, the junction contained 8 bases not matched to a gene. This CDR3 is 14 amino acids long. In nucleotides, the CDR3 is TGTGCCAGCAGCCTCGGACAGGAGACATCACCCCTCCACTTT. Translated, it gives CASSLGQETSPLHF.

This chain links TRBV27 with TRBJ1-6; D is perhaps TRBD1 (6 bases). Trimming took 6 bases from V and 9 from J, leaving 12 bases between them. CDR1 and CDR2 (germline): MNHEY, SMNVEV (reference sequence). CDR3 length equals 13 residues. The CDR3 DNA reads as TGTGCCAGCAGGGGGGGGCGAATTTCACCCCTCCACTTT. It codes for CASRGGRISPLHF.